The 6 T cell receptor beta chains presented below share a single source sample, sequenced in a study of CD8+CD57+ T cells in acquired aplastic anemia. Patients who underwent sequencing had shown CD8+CD57+ cell expansion by flow cytometry. Template material for TCR beta VDJ and CDR3 profiling consisted of genomic DNA. One entry per CDR3 protein results from TCRdb running MiXCR on the reads. The data show over 150,000 distinct CDR3 sequences, over 50% seen once. Material: sorted CD4+, CD8+, or CD8+CD57+ T cells (not recorded which) from PBMCs. The receptors here all came from a human donor with aplastic anemia.

There are a few counts of this clonotype. The CDR3 sequence is CATSRNVDNYGYTF. The CDR3 DNA reads as TGTGCCACCAGCAGAAACGTAGACAACTATGGCTACACCTTC. The J gene is TRBJ1-2, the V gene TRBV15; D remains unclear. Germline values: CDR1 LNHNV, CDR2 YYDKDF (reference sequence). CDR3 size: 14 residues. Trimming stripped 2 bases from V and 2 bases from J, with 9 bases between.

As concerns this clonotype: A read error is possible here, since a much larger clone lies one base away. The J gene is TRBJ2-7, the V gene TRBV14; D perhaps matches TRBD1 (5 bases). The CDR3 sequence is 14 residues long. Germline-derived CDR1 and CDR2 are SGHDN and FVKESK. In nucleotides, the CDR3 is TGTGCCAGCAGCCAGACCACTGGGGCCTACGAGCAGTGCTTC. Translating it yields CASSQTTGAYEQCF.

The V and J genes are TRBV7-9 and TRBJ2-7; TRBD2 matches at 7 bases. Per germline, CDR1 SEHNR and CDR2 FQNEAQ (reference sequence). This CDR3 region has 13 residues. V lost 6 bases and J lost 2; bases outside the gene matches: 4. The CDR3 reads CASSKRGTYEQYF. In DNA, the CDR3 is TGTGCCAGCAGTAAGCGGGGCACCTACGAGCAGTACTTC.

This clonotype was found many times. The V call is TRBV9, the J call TRBJ1-1; possible D gene TRBD1, 5 bases. The CDR3 sequence is 14 residues long. V dropped 4 bases and J dropped 1 base, with 11 bases sitting between them. The germline V gene has CDR1 SGDLS and CDR2 YYNGEE. In DNA form, the CDR3 reads TGTGCCAGCAGCACCCAGGGCTCGAACACTGAAGCTTTCTTT. Translating gives CASSTQGSNTEAFF.

The V gene is TRBV11-2, the J gene TRBJ2-3; no reliable D call. The CDR3 length is 17 residues. V lost 3 bases, J lost 1 base, and 17 bases lay in between. Germline lookup yields CDR1 SGHAT and CDR2 FQNNGV. CDR3 sequence (DNA): TGTGCCAGCAGCTTGGACCCTTGGGGTCGCGGCACAGATACGCAGTATTTT. It codes for CASSLDPWGRGTDTQYF. Full variable domain (outside the CDR3, taken from reference TRBV11-2 and TRBJ2-3): EAGVAQSPRYKIIEKRQSVAFWCNPISGHATLYWYQQILGQGPKLLIQFQNNGVVDDSQLPKDRFSAERLKGVDSTLKIQPAKLEDSAVYLCASSLDPWGRGTDTQYFGPGTRLTVL.

Concerning this clonotype: An end of the junction does not agree with germline; a read error may underlie this. V is TRBV10-3 and J is TRBJ1-1; D may be TRBD1 (5 bases). There are 10 residues in the CDR3. Germline-derived CDR1 and CDR2 are ENHRY and SYGVKD. The CDR3 here is CAISEQPGGF. CDR3 bases: TGTGCCATCAGTGAGCAGCCGGGGGGATTT.